This paragraph reports one TCR beta chain. This clone was seen just once. The antigen it binds to is not known. Base qualities were left out, and no much larger clone turns up one base away. CDR1 and CDR2 are read off the germline V gene as SGDLS and YYNGEE. Trimming takes 3 bases from V and 0 bases from J, and the germline ends sit 10 bases apart. The CDR3, from cysteine to phenylalanine, totals 15 residues. Only the CDR3 part of the read is kept: 45 bases, read in frame from the first base. This sample's time point label indicates: baseline before first vaccination. The vaccinee samples were drawn from two UK trials, COV001 and COV002, one of which was a single-blind randomized controlled phase 2/3 trial testing AZD1222 (ChAdOx1 nCoV-19) in healthy adults. For TCRbeta chain sequencing, PBMC samples from trial participants were taken at day 0 and at day 28 after the second dose. The data were obtained in a study of T cell responses to AZD1222 COVID-19 vaccine (dated by TCRdb to the early 2020s). With respect to the entire study: AZD1222 recipients given second doses at about 4 weeks or at about 12 weeks were pooled, since spike-specific TCR depth and breadth were not found to differ between the two schedules. Trial participants were enrolled by age into 18-55, 56-69 and 70-plus year subgroups, with around 150, 28 and 57 TCR-sequenced participants respectively. A total of 233 trial participants underwent TCR sequencing, of whom 200 to 220 had received two doses of AZD1222 and around 25 had received two doses of the MenACWY control vaccine.

The paper's findings and limits, for the study overall: A significant rise in spike-specific TCR breadth and depth was observed after two AZD1222 doses relative to day 0 and relative to MenACWY recipients. Participants were mostly white British, with more females than males. The authors suggested clonal diversity may have been underestimated. Because no samples from the day 14 peak response were available, repertoires could be characterized only after the peak T cell response. Reportedly, almost half of the unique spike-specific TCRs recognized epitopes lying outside the regions that are mutated in the B.1.351 and B.1.1.7 variants. CD4 TCRs associated with the vaccine covered the entire spike protein, and the dominant responses were in regions 160-218 and 743-854. In the small 56-69-year group, the increase in depth fell short of significance, most likely because of low power. Conclusions about previously exposed vaccinees were limited because only a handful of AZD1222 recipients were SARS-CoV-2 seropositive at baseline.

The CDR3 regions of human TCRbeta chains were subjected to immunosequencing. From the authors' description of their analysis: TCRs in the repertoires were matched against a reference library of SARS-CoV-2-specific TCRs that had been generated with the MIRA antigen-specificity platform. Breadth meant the fraction of unique TCRs that were SARS-CoV-2-associated, whereas depth meant the fraction of total T cells that were SARS-CoV-2-associated. Using the MIRA data, each spike-specific TCR was mapped to the spike region that the TCR reacts to and placed in a CD4 or CD8 class. Log10-transformed breadth and depth values were compared by one-way ANOVA with Sidak's multiple comparisons tests. In its TCRdb copy, this immuneACCESS table keeps in-frame sequences only and misses some clones. Where compared with another copy, unresolved V genes explain less than half of these, and the others have no known cause. V, J and clone size are taken as reported in that table, and D and trimming were inferred from the DNA itself. The sample table records some 120,000 clones; roughly 84% of these occur just once. The ten biggest clones cover more than 10% of the sample.

The source was peripheral blood, collected on day 0 of AZD1222 vaccination. The sequence joins TRBV9 to TRBJ1-5, and possibly TRBD1, on 5 matching bases. This sequence originates from an adult in good health. The sequenced DNA: TGTGCCAGCAGCGCCGGGGGGGATAGCAATCAGCCCCAGCATTTT. Translated, it reads CASSAGGDSNQPQHF. Reference TRBV9 and TRBJ1-5 proteins supply the regions before and after the CDR3; the full variable domain is: DSGVTQTPKHLITATGQRVTLRCSPRSGDLSVYWYQQSLDQGLQFLIQYYNGEERAKGNILERFSAQQFPDLHSELNLSSLELGDSALYFCASSAGGDSNQPQHFGDGTRLSIL.